The clone carrying this T cell receptor (beta chain) appeared many times. The CDR3 has 15 residues. J was trimmed by 7 bases and V by 3 bases; bases with no gene match: 7. The germline V gene encodes CDR1 DFQATT and CDR2 SNEGSKA (reference sequence). This specimen comes from a study of T cells after yellow fever vaccination. Broader study findings: It was the secondary response that reached its peak faster, day 5 versus 15, but it was weaker.

MiXCR, run by TCRdb on the 5' RACE reads, gives a single entry per CDR3 protein. The sample records tens of thousands of distinct CDR3 sequences, under 7% being singletons. The sequence was obtained from a man aged 25 to 40 who received the YFV17D yellow fever vaccine. V usage is TRBV20-1 and J usage is TRBJ1-5; 12 bases fit TRBD1. Specimen: PBMCs, either bulk or a sorted T-cell subset (CD4+, CD8+, memory, or dextramer-sorted; not recorded which), collected 15 days after the yellow fever booster vaccination. The CDR3 DNA reads as TGCAGTGCTAGTTGGGGACAGGGGGCCGGCCAGCCCCAGCATTTT. It specifies CSASWGQGAGQPQHF.